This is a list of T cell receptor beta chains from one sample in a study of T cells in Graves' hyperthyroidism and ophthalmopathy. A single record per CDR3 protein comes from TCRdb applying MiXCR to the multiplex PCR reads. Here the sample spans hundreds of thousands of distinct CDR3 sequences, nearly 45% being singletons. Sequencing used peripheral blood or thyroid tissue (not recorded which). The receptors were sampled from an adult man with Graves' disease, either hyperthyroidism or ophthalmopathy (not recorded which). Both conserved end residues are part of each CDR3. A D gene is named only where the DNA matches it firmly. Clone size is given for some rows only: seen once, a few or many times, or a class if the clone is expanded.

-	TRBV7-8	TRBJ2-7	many	TGTGCCAGCAGCCCCAGGGGAGGGGGTGAGCAGTACTTC	CASSPRGGGEQYF
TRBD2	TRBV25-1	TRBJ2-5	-	TGTGCCAGCAGCAATAGCGGGGGGCTCCCGGAGACCCAGTACTTC	CASSNSGGLPETQYF
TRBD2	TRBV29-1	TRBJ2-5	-	TGCAGCGGACTGGGACTAGCGGATGTGACCCAGTACTTC	CSGLGLADVTQYF
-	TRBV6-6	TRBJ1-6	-	TGTGCCAGCAGTTACGTCGCAGGCCGTTCCTATAATTCACCCCTCCACTTT	CASSYVAGRSYNSPLHF
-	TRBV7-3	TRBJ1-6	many	TGTGCCAGCAGCGCTAGCCCATCCTCACCCCTCCACTTT	CASSASPSSPLHF
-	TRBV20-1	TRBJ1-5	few	TGCAGTGCTAGAGGAGCCCCGGGGGGGTCAAGACAGCCCCAGCATTTT	CSARGAPGGSRQPQHF
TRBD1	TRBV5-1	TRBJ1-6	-	TGCGCCAGCAGCTTGGAGCCACAGGGGAATTCACCCCTCCACTTT	CASSLEPQGNSPLHF
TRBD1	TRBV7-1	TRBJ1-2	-	TGTGCCAGCAGCTCACCACCGGAAGACAGGGCTGGCTACACCTTC	CASSSPPEDRAGYTF
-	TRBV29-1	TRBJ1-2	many	TGCAGCGTTTGGGACACGCACTATGGCTACACCTTC	CSVWDTHYGYTF
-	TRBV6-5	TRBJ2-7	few	TGTGCCAGCAGTTATCTGGGTGGGTACGAGCAGTACTTC	CASSYLGGYEQYF
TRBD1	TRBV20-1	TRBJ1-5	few	TGCAGTGCTAGGGGACAGGTCTCTCAGCATTTT	CSARGQVSQHF
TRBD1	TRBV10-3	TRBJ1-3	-	TGTGCCATCAGTGAAGGGGACAGCTCTGGAAACACCATATATTTT	CAISEGDSSGNTIYF